These 32 T cell receptor beta chains were all obtained from the same sample, sequenced in a study of blood T cell repertoires in COVID-19. Here immunoSEQ multiplex PCR was the method, and the copy in TCRdb shows in-frame clones only, minus some. The sample comprises tens of thousands of clones, roughly 80% of which are singletons, and roughly 2.9% rests with the top ten. Source material: peripheral blood. Every receptor here comes from a man aged 35-49 years with acute or convalescent COVID-19.

In regard to this clone: At the DNA level, this CDR3 is encoded by other sequences in the same sample as well. The chain links TRBV3-1 (or the pseudogene TRBV3-2) to TRBJ2-5, with TRBD2 as a possible D gene (5 bases). CDR1 is LGHDT, CDR2 YNNKEL, per germline (reference sequence). Deletions cut 1 base from V and 4 bases from J, with 7 bases between. This CDR3 has 13 amino acids. The CDR3 spells CASSQGRTETQYF. The CDR3 DNA follows: TGTGCCAGCAGCCAAGGGAGGACAGAGACCCAGTACTTC.

This clone is medium-sized (0.01 to 0.1%) in the sample. This chain joins TRBV10-2 and TRBJ2-1; 7 nucleotides agree with TRBD2. This CDR3 has 16 amino acids. Germline V lookup: CDR1 WSHSY, CDR2 SAAADI. Trimming cost V 2 bases and J 4 bases; bases outside gene matches: 8. The DNA for the CDR3 is TGCGCCAGCAGTGAGAGCCCCTCGGGACTATACAATGAGCAGTTCTTC. Translating it yields CASSESPSGLYNEQFF.

V usage is TRBV7-3 and J usage is TRBJ2-2; D is possibly TRBD1 (5 bases). V was trimmed by 5 bases and J by 7 bases, leaving 11 bases between them. Germline values: CDR1 SGHTA, CDR2 FQGTGA. This CDR3 contains 13 residues. Here the CDR3 DNA reads TGTGCCAGCAGCCCCCAGGGTAGCGGGGAGCTGTTTTTT. It codes for CASSPQGSGELFF.

This clone is medium-sized (0.01 to 0.1%) in the sample. The chain carries TRBV2 and TRBJ1-2; D is possibly TRBD1 (5 bases). This CDR3 contains 14 residues. Trimming shortened V by 6 bases and J by 8 bases, and 19 bases separated the two germline ends. From germline, CDR1 is SNHLY and CDR2 FYNNEI. The CDR3, as DNA: TGTGCCAGCAGCACCCTTTTTCAGGGATGGGGCTACACCTTC. Translating gives CASSTLFQGWGYTF.

V gene TRBV7-9 combines with J gene TRBJ2-1; 7 bases line up with TRBD1. The CDR3 has 16 residues. Germline V gene sequence: CDR1 SEHNR, CDR2 FQNEAQ (reference sequence). The junction had 3 bases not matched to a gene; V was cut back by 1 base and J by 0 bases. This CDR3 is CASSLGNRGSYNEQFF. CDR3 in DNA: TGTGCCAGCAGCTTAGGAAACAGGGGCTCCTACAATGAGCAGTTCTTC.

The rearrangement joins TRBV6-5 to TRBJ1-1; 7 nucleotides agree with TRBD1. CDR1 is MNHEY and CDR2 is SVGAGI in the germline V gene. V lost 6 bases and J lost 2; bases outside the gene matches: 6. CDR3 length equals 14 residues. For the CDR3, the DNA is TGTGCCAGCAGGATCAGGGGGGCCAACACTGAAGCTTTCTTT. Protein product: CASRIRGANTEAFF.

This sequence joins TRBV5-1 and TRBJ1-1; possibly TRBD1 for D (5 bases). The CDR3 is 12 amino acids. With 6 bases removed from V and 1 base from J, the gap between germline ends came to 7 bases. Per germline, CDR1 SGHRS and CDR2 YFSETQ. The CDR3 nucleotides are TGCGCCAGCAACCAGGGGAACACTGAAGCTTTCTTT. Translated, it gives CASNQGNTEAFF.

This clone was counted only a few times. V is TRBV29-1 and J is TRBJ1-3, with D possibly TRBD1 on 5 matching bases. CDR3 length: 13 residues. Germline V gene sequence: CDR1 SQVTM, CDR2 ANQGSEA. V lost 5 bases, J lost 0 bases, and 8 bases lay in between. CDR3 protein: CSVRQHSGNTIYF. The CDR3 nucleotides are TGCAGCGTTAGACAGCACTCTGGAAACACCATATATTTT.

The J gene is TRBJ1-6, the V gene TRBV30, with TRBD1 identical over 9 bases. From germline, CDR1 is GTSNPN and CDR2 SVGIG (reference sequence). The CDR3 runs 14 residues. After removal of 7 bases from V and 9 bases from J, the junction contained 10 bases not matched to a gene. CDR3 in amino acids: CAFTPGQGASPLHF. CDR3 coding DNA: TGTGCCTTCACCCCGGGACAGGGAGCTTCACCCCTCCACTTT.

The chain couples TRBV3-1 (or the pseudogene TRBV3-2) to TRBJ1-1; TRBD1 agrees at 10 bases. This CDR3 is built from 17 residues. V was clipped by 4 bases and J by 4 bases; unmatched bases: 12. Looked up from germline, CDR1 is LGHDT and CDR2 is YNNKEL (reference sequence). The CDR3 nucleotides read TGTGCCAGCAGCCTACGGACAGGGGGTGGCAGGGGCACTGAAGCTTTCTTT. This encodes CASSLRTGGGRGTEAFF.

This clone was recorded only once. V usage is TRBV5-1 and J usage is TRBJ1-1; D is possibly TRBD1 (5 bases). Deletions cut 5 bases from V and 5 bases from J, with 22 bases between. Germline CDR1 is SGHRS and CDR2 is YFSETQ. CDR3 size: 16 residues. In DNA, the CDR3 is TGCGCCAGCAGTCCTAGAAGGGACTCAAGAGGGACTGAAGCTTTCTTT. Protein sequence: CASSPRRDSRGTEAFF.

V usage is TRBV4-1 and J usage is TRBJ1-2, with TRBD1 as a possible D gene (6 bases). The CDR3 has 13 amino acids. The germline V gene has CDR1 MGHRA and CDR2 YSYEKL. Trimming stripped 4 bases from V and 4 bases from J, with 10 bases between. The CDR3 DNA reads as TGCGCCAGCAGCCGGGACACGAGCTATGGCTACACCTTC. Its protein product is CASSRDTSYGYTF.

The chain recombines TRBV4-2 with TRBJ2-7; 7 nucleotides align to TRBD2. The CDR3 runs to 19 residues. Trimming took 5 bases from V and 1 from J; bases not matched to a gene: 20. CDR1 and CDR2 (germline): LGHNA, YNFKEQ. The CDR3 region has the DNA TGTGCCAGCAGCACTTCTAGAGGCCCGGGACTACTACCTTCCTACGAGCAGTACTTC. This gives the protein CASSTSRGPGLLPSYEQYF.

V gene TRBV6-2 or TRBV6-3 combines with J gene TRBJ1-6; D remains unclear. Germline CDR1 and CDR2: MNHEY and SVGEGT. Between the trimmed V and J ends, which lost 2 bases and 6 bases, there was a span of 17 bases. CDR3 length: 17 residues. CDR3 nucleotide sequence: TGTGCCAGCAGTTACCCCTTGAGGAATTTTGGTAATTCACCCCTCCACTTT. Translating it yields CASSYPLRNFGNSPLHF.

The chain uses TRBV4-3 and TRBJ1-2, with TRBD1 matching 7 bases. The ends lost 2 bases at V and 4 bases at J; junction bases unmatched: 4. The CDR3 contains 14 residues. Germline V gene data show CDR1 as LGHNA and CDR2 as YSLEER. CDR3 nucleotides: TGCGCCAGCAGCCAACGGGACAGCGCCTATGGCTACACCTTC. Residues: CASSQRDSAYGYTF.

The V gene is TRBV29-1, the J gene TRBJ1-4, with 8 bases identical to TRBD1. The V gene's germline CDR1 is SQVTM and CDR2 ANQGSEA. The CDR3 length is 14 residues. V shed 6 bases, J shed 6 bases, and the junction held 9 bases outside the gene matches. The CDR3 region has the DNA TGCAGCGTCACAGGGGGTGCAGTAGATGAAAAACTGTTTTTT. The encoded protein is CSVTGGAVDEKLFF. The full variable domain, in which reference TRBV29-1 and TRBJ1-4 provide the parts outside the CDR3, is SAVISQKPSRDICQRGTSLTIQCQVDSQVTMMFWYRQQPGQSLTLIATANQGSEATYESGFVIDKFPISRPNLTFSTLTVSNMSPEDSSIYLCSVTGGAVDEKLFFGSGTQLSVL.

V usage is TRBV18 and J usage is TRBJ2-7; 10 positions agree with TRBD1. J was trimmed by 3 bases and V by 3 bases; bases with no gene match: 2. The CDR3 sequence is 14 residues long. Germline V gives CDR1 KGHSH, CDR2 LQKENI. CDR3 sequence: CASSPGTGDYEQYF. The CDR3 DNA reads as TGTGCCAGCTCACCTGGGACAGGGGACTACGAGCAGTACTTC.

The J gene is TRBJ1-2, the V gene TRBV18; no clear D. V was shortened by 6 bases and J by 8 bases, with 13 bases between the two germline ends. The germline CDR1 and CDR2 sequences are KGHSH and LQKENI. This CDR3 is built from 12 residues. The CDR3 protein is CASSSASFGYTF. The CDR3 DNA reads as TGTGCCAGCTCGTCTGCGAGTTTCGGCTACACCTTC.

This clone was detected only once. The V and J genes are TRBV30 and TRBJ1-1; 8 positions agree with TRBD1. This CDR3 region has 13 residues. J lost 5 bases, V lost 3 bases, and 5 bases had no gene match. Germline V lookup: CDR1 GTSNPN, CDR2 SVGIG (reference sequence). The CDR3 nucleotides read TGTGCCTGGAGCTGGACAGGGTTGACTGAAGCTTTCTTT. This sequence encodes CAWSWTGLTEAFF. Combining the CDR3 with reference TRBV30 and TRBJ1-1 gives the whole variable domain SQTIHQWPATLVQPVGSPLSLECTVEGTSNPNLYWYRQAAGRGLQLLFYSVGIGQISSEVPQNLSASRPQDRQFILSSKKLLLSDSGFYLCAWSWTGLTEAFFGQGTRLTVV.

This clone was counted between two and nine times. This rearrangement joins TRBV3-1 (or the pseudogene TRBV3-2) to TRBJ2-2, with 11 bases aligning to TRBD2. The ends lost 3 bases at V and 7 bases at J; junction bases unmatched: 4. This CDR3 has 15 residues. Germline values: CDR1 LGHDT, CDR2 YNNKEL (reference sequence). The CDR3 nucleotides read TGTGCCAGCAGCCATAAGGGACTAGCGGTCGGGGAGCTGTTTTTT. Its protein product is CASSHKGLAVGELFF.

This clone showed up just a few times. V usage is TRBV6-5 and J usage is TRBJ2-7, with a weak D call TRBD2 (5 bases). V lost 8 bases to trimming and J lost 4 bases, with 18 bases between them. Germline lookup yields CDR1 MNHEY and CDR2 SVGAGI. The length of the CDR3 is 14 residues. The DNA of the CDR3 is TGTGCCAGCCGCCTTGGACTTACTATATACGAGCAGTACTTC. It codes for CASRLGLTIYEQYF.

This sequence joins TRBV19 and TRBJ1-1, with a weak D call TRBD1 (6 bases). CDR3 length equals 14 residues. Trimming shortened V by 5 bases and J by 4 bases, and 14 bases separated the two germline ends. Germline CDR1 LNHDA, CDR2 SQIVND (reference sequence). CDR3 nucleotide sequence: TGTGCCAGTAGTGATCCAGGGGTTGGCACTGAAGCTTTCTTT. As protein: CASSDPGVGTEAFF.

V usage is TRBV30 and J usage is TRBJ2-3, with 8 positions matching TRBD1. The CDR3 has 14 amino acids. Germline CDR1 is GTSNPN and CDR2 is SVGIG (reference sequence). V lost 5 bases to trimming and J lost 0 bases; unmatched junction nucleotides: 4. CDR3 DNA sequence: TGTGCCTGGTCCCGGGACAGGAGCACAGATACGCAGTATTTT. Encoded protein: CAWSRDRSTDTQYF.

The rearrangement links TRBV2 to TRBJ2-3, with 9 nucleotides matching TRBD2. Germline lookup yields CDR1 SNHLY and CDR2 FYNNEI. V lost 4 bases and J lost 2; bases outside the gene matches: 7. The CDR3 is 16 amino acids. The CDR3 sequence: CASSVPSGGNTDTQYF. CDR3 sequence (DNA): TGTGCCAGCAGTGTACCCAGCGGGGGGAACACAGATACGCAGTATTTT. The full variable domain, its missing parts supplied by reference TRBV2 and TRBJ2-3, is EPEVTQTPSHQVTQMGQEVILRCVPISNHLYFYWYRQILGQKVEFLVSFYNNEISEKSEIFDDQFSVERPDGSNFTLKIRSTKLEDSAMYFCASSVPSGGNTDTQYFGPGTRLTVL.

This chain joins TRBV9 and TRBJ1-1, with TRBD1 as a possible D gene (6 bases). The CDR3 length is 15 residues. Germline loops: CDR1 SGDLS, CDR2 YYNGEE. V was shortened by 4 bases and J by 2 bases, with 15 bases between the two germline ends. DNA for the CDR3: TGTGCCAGCAGCCCTACTTGGACAGTAAACACTGAAGCTTTCTTT. Protein sequence: CASSPTWTVNTEAFF.

V gene TRBV12-3 or TRBV12-4 combines with J gene TRBJ2-2; D is perhaps TRBD2 (6 bases). The CDR3 extends over 13 amino acids. With 4 bases removed from V and 4 bases from J, the gap between germline ends came to 7 bases. The CDR3 region is CASSYGSTGELFF. DNA of the CDR3: TGTGCCAGCAGTTACGGGAGCACCGGGGAGCTGTTTTTT.

This clone was seen just once. The V call is TRBV4-1, the J call TRBJ2-3; 8 bases align to TRBD1. V was pared by 4 bases and J by 8 bases, with 11 bases of the junction left unmatched. The CDR3 length is 15 residues. The germline gives CDR1 MGHRA, CDR2 YSYEKL. Written as DNA, the CDR3 is TGCGCCAGCAGCCCAGTGTGGACAGGGCTAGTTACGCAGTATTTT. Encoded protein: CASSPVWTGLVTQYF.

The chain employs TRBV4-1 and TRBJ2-3, with 7 bases matching TRBD2. This CDR3 contains 15 residues. The germline V gene encodes CDR1 MGHRA and CDR2 YSYEKL. The junction had 11 bases not matched to a gene; V was cut back by 5 bases and J by 6 bases. CDR3 coding DNA: TGCGCCAGCAGCTTCGGACTAGAAGCTGGCGATACGCAGTATTTT. Translating gives CASSFGLEAGDTQYF.

This chain links TRBV19 with TRBJ2-4; 7 nucleotides align to TRBD1. The germline CDR1 and CDR2 sequences are LNHDA and SQIVND (reference sequence). J gave up 6 bases and V 6 bases, and 5 bases lay outside the gene matches. The length of the CDR3 is 13 residues. The CDR3 reads CASRGQRINIQYF. CDR3 DNA sequence: TGTGCCAGTAGGGGACAGAGAATAAACATTCAGTACTTC.

This clone was picked up a small number of times. This chain joins TRBV10-3 and TRBJ2-7, with 7 bases fitting TRBD2. The germline CDR1 and CDR2 sequences are ENHRY and SYGVKD. There are 17 residues in the CDR3. With V trimmed by 11 bases and J by 3 bases, 22 bases remained unmatched. The CDR3 reads CALPFGLSSGRYYEQYF. CDR3 sequence (DNA): TGTGCCCTACCCTTTGGGCTTTCTAGCGGAAGATACTACGAGCAGTACTTC.

The chain joins TRBV12-3 or TRBV12-4 to TRBJ1-1, with D hard to call. This CDR3 is 13 amino acids long. The germline V and J ends were trimmed by 5 bases and 11 bases, with 18 bases remaining between them. CDR3 sequence (DNA): TGTGCCAGCAGTCCTAGGTCGGGGAATGCGGCTTTCTTT. Its translation is CASSPRSGNAAFF.

This clone was seen once. The J gene is TRBJ1-5, the V gene TRBV5-1, with D tentatively TRBD1 (5 bases). The ends were cut back, 4 bases at V and 1 base at J, with 12 bases in the middle. The CDR3 length is 15 residues. Germline values: CDR1 SGHRS, CDR2 YFSETQ. CDR3 sequence (DNA): TGCGCCAGCAGCCTGGGAGCAGGGAGCAATCAGCCCCAGCATTTT. This gives the protein CASSLGAGSNQPQHF.